This T cell receptor (beta chain) originates from a study of cytomegalovirus exposure and HLA in healthy donors. Whole-study results and caveats: A few V segments could not be told apart, such as TRBV6-2 and TRBV6-3, and were left out. As a later analysis revealed, the rate of TCR association differed by HLA locus, with DRB1 most and HLA-C fewest. Sequences of the TCR beta chain were said to predict the HLA-A and HLA-B alleles of most subjects accurately.

V was cut by 6 bases and J by 2 bases, with 11 bases left in between. Germline values: CDR1 SGHTA, CDR2 FQGNSA. The CDR3 runs to 14 residues. On this clone: Its antigen remains unidentified.

The PCR was carried out with 60 Vbeta primers and 13 Jbeta primers. Profiling relied on immunoSEQ multiplex PCR, and the TCRdb table lists in-frame clones only, not all of them. The sample yields about 140,000 clones, over 60% seen once. Specimen: PBMCs. This receptor was taken from a female donor in good health and CMV-seronegative. The gene calls are TRBV7-2 and TRBJ2-1; D is uncertain. In nucleotides, the CDR3 is TGTGCCAGCAGTTCCGGGTCCCCCTACAATGAGCAGTTCTTC. It yields the protein CASSSGSPYNEQFF.